This T cell receptor beta chain was captured in a study of cytomegalovirus exposure and HLA in healthy donors. Overall study: Genotyping showed less than 85% of 398 donors falling in the Caucasian-associated ancestry cluster.

The CDR3 spans 11 residues. The germline V gene encodes CDR1 MDHEN and CDR2 SYDVKM. Deletions cut 4 bases from V and 4 bases from J, with 5 bases between. Study results and limitations: The authors later linked a missense DCLRE1C variant to TCR beta V- and J-gene trimming.

To note about this clone: The target antigen is unknown.

Donors in the study were healthy people who gave bone marrow. 13 Jbeta primers and 60 Vbeta primers were used for the PCR. The method was immunoSEQ multiplex PCR; TCRdb's version includes in-frame clones alone and lacks a portion of them. This sample has 100,000 or so clones, with nearly 80% found just once. The rearrangement links TRBV28 to TRBJ2-7; D unclear. The clonotype originates from a woman in her forties in good health and CMV-seropositive. The sample comprised PBMCs. The CDR3 here is CASSYEYEQYF. The CDR3 region has the DNA TGTGCCAGCAGTTACGAGTACGAGCAGTACTTC.